What follows is one T cell receptor (beta chain) and its context. This clone was seen a single time. It lacks a known antigen. Nothing much larger sits one base from this clone, and base qualities are not available. The source of the sample is a study of OX40 agonist ivuxolimab in advanced cancers. The study in broad terms: Ivuxolimab, which targeted the costimulatory receptor OX40 (CD134), was an agonistic, fully human IgG2 monoclonal antibody. Peripheral TCRbeta sequencing aimed to test whether ivuxolimab altered TCR sequence diversity and caused clonal T-cell expansion. Patients were allowed to have had prior anti-PD-1, anti-PD-L1 or anti-CTLA-4 therapy, and less than 45% of the dose-escalation patients had previously received checkpoint inhibitors. In the dose-escalation cohort, around four fifths of patients were male, and the mean age was 60 years with a range of roughly 23 to 79. Of the approximately 50 patients in dose escalation, some 20 had hepatocellular carcinoma, some 15 had melanoma, 9 had renal cell carcinoma and 9 had head and neck cancer. Intravenous ivuxolimab was administered to patients every 2 weeks at six dose levels: 0.01, 0.1, 0.3, 1.5, 3 and 10 mg/kg. Partial responses occurred in three dose-escalation patients, of whom one had hepatocellular carcinoma and two had cutaneous melanoma. The paper covers the monotherapy dose-escalation part of the phase I ivuxolimab trial, which included N ≈ 50 patients. Overall results and qualifications from the work: In partial responders in the 0.1-3.0 mg/kg groups, normalized peripheral clonal expansion was found to be among the lowest, especially among CD8+ T cells. Low levels of normalized T-cell clonal expansion were also seen in some patients who did not respond. Which antigens the clonally expanded peripheral T cells were specific for was not determined. On average, CD8+ T cells showed more expanded clones than CD4+ T cells after ivuxolimab. Clonal expansion of both CD4+ and CD8+ blood T cells was observed from baseline to week 6 at doses 0.1 to 3.0 mg/kg.

Genomic DNA was extracted from sorted cells for sequencing of the TCRbeta CDR3 region. The immunoSEQ Assay was used to sequence the TCRbeta CDR3 regions. In TCRdb, the immuneACCESS table is reduced to in-frame sequences with V and J assigned. These tables do not hold every clone; where another copy was compared, an unresolved V gene accounts for under half, and the others remain unexplained. In all, the sample holds about 69,000 clones, and 90% of those were seen once. The ten largest make up about 10% of the sample. Patients with autoimmune disease history or receiving systemic immunosuppression were excluded from the trial. Peripheral blood for TCR sequencing was collected from all dose cohorts at baseline, on cycle 4 day 1, and on cycle 7 day 1. Samples came from an open-label, multicenter, first-in-human phase I dose-escalation trial of ivuxolimab. Adults with locally advanced or metastatic head and neck squamous cell, hepatocellular, melanoma or renal cell carcinoma were enrolled in the trial. Before TCR sequencing, CD4+ and CD8+ T cells were separately sorted from peripheral blood.

CDR3 length: 16 amino acids, cysteine to phenylalanine. Only the CDR3 DNA stays, 48 bases, in frame from base 1. The germline V gene (reference sequence) sets CDR1 to SEHNR and CDR2 to FQNEAQ. The junction shows trimming of 5 bases on V and 2 bases on J, and the gene matches do not reach 6 bases of it. The chain uses TRBV7-9 and TRBJ2-3, and 11 bases in between align with TRBD2. The sample consisted of CD4+ or CD8+ T cells sorted from blood, taken in a trial of the OX40 agonist ivuxolimab. This sequence originates from an adult with an advanced solid tumor such as melanoma, head and neck, liver or kidney cancer. The CDR3 in this case is CASSETSGIATDTQYF. The sequenced DNA: TGTGCCAGCAGCGAGACTAGCGGGATCGCCACAGATACGCAGTATTTT. Full variable domain (CDR3 extended with the reference TRBV7-9 and TRBJ2-3 proteins): DTGVSQNPRHKITKRGQNVTFRCDPISEHNRLYWYRQTLGQGPEFLTYFQNEAQLEKSRLLSDRFSAERPKGSFSTLEIQRTEQGDSAMYLCASSETSGIATDTQYFGPGTRLTVL.